This TCR beta chain was profiled in a study of cytomegalovirus exposure and HLA in healthy donors. With 3 bases removed from V and 4 bases from J, the gap between germline ends came to 16 bases. The germline gives CDR1 SGDLS, CDR2 YYNGEE. This CDR3 is built from 15 residues. Primers included in the PCR were 60 Vbeta and 13 Jbeta primers. The table came from immunoSEQ multiplex PCR; TCRdb's copy has only in-frame clones and leaves some out. The sample gives 100,000 to 150,000 clones, around 70% of which show up once; around 4.2% is in the top ten. The chain joins TRBV9 to TRBJ2-5; TRBD1 is a possible D gene (5 bases). Sequencing used PBMCs. This TCR derives from a woman aged 40 to 55 in good health and CMV-seronegative. CDR3 region: CASSGPGLAIETQYF. CDR3 sequence (DNA): TGTGCCAGCAGCGGGCCAGGGCTGGCGATAGAGACCCAGTACTTC.